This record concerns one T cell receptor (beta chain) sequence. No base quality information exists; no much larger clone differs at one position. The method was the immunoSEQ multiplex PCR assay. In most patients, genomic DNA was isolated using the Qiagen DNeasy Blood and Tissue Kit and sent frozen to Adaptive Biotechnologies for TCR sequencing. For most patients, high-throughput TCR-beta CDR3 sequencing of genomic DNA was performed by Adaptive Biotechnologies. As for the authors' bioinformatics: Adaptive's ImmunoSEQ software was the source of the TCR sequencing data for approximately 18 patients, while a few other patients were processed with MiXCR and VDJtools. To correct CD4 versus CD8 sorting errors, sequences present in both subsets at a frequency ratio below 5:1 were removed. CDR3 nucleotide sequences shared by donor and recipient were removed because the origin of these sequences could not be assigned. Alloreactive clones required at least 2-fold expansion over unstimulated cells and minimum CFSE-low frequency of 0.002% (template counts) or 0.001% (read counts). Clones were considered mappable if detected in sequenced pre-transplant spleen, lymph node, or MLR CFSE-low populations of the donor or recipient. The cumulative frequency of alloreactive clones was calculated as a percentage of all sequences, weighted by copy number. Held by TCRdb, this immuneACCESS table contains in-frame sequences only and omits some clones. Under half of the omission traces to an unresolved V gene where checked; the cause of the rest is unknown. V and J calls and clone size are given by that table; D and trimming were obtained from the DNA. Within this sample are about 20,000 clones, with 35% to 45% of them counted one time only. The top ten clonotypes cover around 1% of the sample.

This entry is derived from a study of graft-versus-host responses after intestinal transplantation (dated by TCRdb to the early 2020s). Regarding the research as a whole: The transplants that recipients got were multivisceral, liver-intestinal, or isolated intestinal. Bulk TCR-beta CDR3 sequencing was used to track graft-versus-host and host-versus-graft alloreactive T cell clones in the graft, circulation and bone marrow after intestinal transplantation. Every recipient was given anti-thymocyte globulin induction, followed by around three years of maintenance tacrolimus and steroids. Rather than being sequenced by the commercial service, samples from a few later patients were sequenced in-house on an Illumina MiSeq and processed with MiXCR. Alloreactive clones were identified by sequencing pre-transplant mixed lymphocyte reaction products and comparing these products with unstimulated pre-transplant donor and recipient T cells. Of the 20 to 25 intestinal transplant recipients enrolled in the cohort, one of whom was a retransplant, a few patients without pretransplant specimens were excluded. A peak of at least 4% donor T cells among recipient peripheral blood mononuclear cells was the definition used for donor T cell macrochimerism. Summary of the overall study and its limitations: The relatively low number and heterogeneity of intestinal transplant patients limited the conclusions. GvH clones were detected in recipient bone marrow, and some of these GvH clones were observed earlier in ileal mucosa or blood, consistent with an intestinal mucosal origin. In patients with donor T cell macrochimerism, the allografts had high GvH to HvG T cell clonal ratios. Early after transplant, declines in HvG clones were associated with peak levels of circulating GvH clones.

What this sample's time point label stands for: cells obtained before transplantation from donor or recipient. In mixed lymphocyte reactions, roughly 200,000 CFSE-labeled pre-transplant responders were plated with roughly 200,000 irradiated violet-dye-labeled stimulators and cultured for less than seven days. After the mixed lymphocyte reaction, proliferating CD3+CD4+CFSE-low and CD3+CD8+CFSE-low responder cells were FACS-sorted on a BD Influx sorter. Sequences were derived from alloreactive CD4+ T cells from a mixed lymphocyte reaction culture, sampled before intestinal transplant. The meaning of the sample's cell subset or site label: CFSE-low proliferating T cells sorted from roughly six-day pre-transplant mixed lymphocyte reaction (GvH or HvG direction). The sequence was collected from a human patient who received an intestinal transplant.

The DNA sequence is as follows: TGTGCCAGCAGCCCCGCGGCGGGGGACTATCAGCCCCAGCATTTT. Its amino acids are CASSPAAGDYQPQHF. This chain joins TRBV27 to TRBJ1-5; the D gene is perhaps TRBD1, from 5 matching bases. Taken from the germline V gene (reference sequence), the CDR1 and CDR2 loops are MNHEY and SMNVEV. Counted from cysteine to phenylalanine, this CDR3 has 15 amino acids. Of the read, only the CDR3 DNA is kept; its 45 bases are in frame from base 1. Cut back by 6 bases and 5 bases, the V and J ends lie 17 bases apart.